The 15 T cell receptor beta chains below all came from one sample that was sequenced in a study of T cell repertoires in cytomegalovirus infection. TCRdb re-called the reads with MiXCR, one entry per CDR3 protein. The sample includes some 110,000 distinct CDR3 sequences, approximately 30% of them seen just once. Antigens for these TCRs are unknown. The sample here was CD8+ T cells from cultured PBMCs, taken from culture after CMV antigen stimulation. The receptor source for this set is a human donor in good health (CMV status not recorded). Some clones in this sample may be carry-over from other donors' samples.

This clonotype has a handful of counts. The CDR3 protein is CASSFESGSNQPQHF. As DNA, the CDR3 is TGTGCCAGCAGTTTTGAGTCGGGTAGCAATCAGCCCCAGCATTTT. The rearrangement joins TRBV28 to TRBJ1-5, with no clear D. Trimming removed 3 bases at V and 0 bases at J, with 9 bases between. The V gene's germline CDR1 is MDHEN and CDR2 SYDVKM. This CDR3 has 15 residues.

J is TRBJ2-7 and V is TRBV7-8; TRBD1 agrees at 12 bases. V gave up 6 bases and J gave up 5 bases; unmatched junction bases: 8. The CDR3 spans 15 residues. Germline V gene sequence: CDR1 SGHVS, CDR2 FQNEAQ. The CDR3 coding sequence is TGTGCCAGCAGGCAGGGACAGGGGGCTCCCAACGAGCAGTACTTC. Translation: CASRQGQGAPNEQYF.

This clonotype occurred a few times. The V call is TRBV28, the J call TRBJ2-3, with 7 nucleotides matching TRBD1. The CDR3 length is 16 residues. With V trimmed by 2 bases and J by 0 bases, 5 bases remained unmatched. Germline values: CDR1 MDHEN, CDR2 SYDVKM. CDR3 sequence reads: CASSLPRTGSTDTQYF. The DNA of the CDR3 is TGTGCCAGCAGTTTACCTCGGACAGGTAGCACAGATACGCAGTATTTT.

A remark on this clonotype: A much larger clonotype is one base distant, so this may be a read error. The gene calls are TRBV7-6 and TRBJ2-3; 8 bases map to TRBD1. The germline V gene has CDR1 SGHVS and CDR2 FNYEAQ. This CDR3 is built from 16 residues. CDR3 DNA: TGTGCCAGCAGCGAAGGGACAGGCGGCGGCACAGATACGCGGTATTTT. Protein sequence: CASSEGTGGGTDTRYF.

This clonotype turned up a few times. V gene TRBV7-6 combines with J gene TRBJ2-1; 8 positions match TRBD1. Unmatched junction bases numbered 7, after V lost 5 bases and J lost 1 base. This CDR3 comprises 16 residues. The germline V gene encodes CDR1 SGHVS and CDR2 FNYEAQ. CDR3 sequence reads: CASSPAGGRSYNEQFF. CDR3 nucleotides: TGTGCCAGCAGCCCGGCAGGGGGCCGTTCCTACAATGAGCAGTTCTTC.

In nucleotides, the CDR3 is TGTGCCAGCAGTGCCTGGGGACTAGCTTCCCAAGAGACCCAGTACTTC. Residues: CASSAWGLASQETQYF. The V call is TRBV6-8, the J call TRBJ2-5; 9 bases are shared with TRBD2. The CDR3 contains 16 residues. The germline V gene has CDR1 MNHGY and CDR2 SAAAGT. V lost 5 bases, J lost 1 base, and 8 bases stayed unmatched.

The V call is TRBV25-1, the J call TRBJ2-5; D tentatively reads TRBD1 or TRBD2 (6 bases each). CDR1 and CDR2 (germline): MGHDK, SYGVNS. V lost 4 bases, J lost 5 bases, and 23 bases lay in between. The CDR3 consists of 17 residues. The CDR3 loop is CASSVSRRGSGGETQYF. Here the CDR3 DNA reads TGTGCCAGCAGTGTCTCCCGGAGGGGGTCGGGCGGGGAGACCCAGTACTTC.

This clonotype has more than one count but fewer than ten. The CDR3 sequence is CASSGRTAQETQYF. In nucleotides, the CDR3 is TGTGCCAGCAGTGGTCGGACAGCCCAAGAGACCCAGTACTTC. The J gene is TRBJ2-5, the V gene TRBV6-1; TRBD1 might be the D (6 bases). Trimming took 4 bases from V and 1 from J, leaving 10 bases between them. This CDR3 spans 14 amino acids. The germline V gene has CDR1 MNHNS and CDR2 SASEGT.

J is TRBJ2-3 and V is TRBV5-5; 8 bases match TRBD2. CDR3 length equals 14 residues. The germline gives CDR1 SGHKS, CDR2 YYEKEE (reference sequence). Unmatched junction bases numbered 5, after V lost 4 bases and J lost 4 bases. For the CDR3, the DNA is TGTGCCAGCAGCCCGGGACTAGATCCAGATACGCAGTATTTT. The encoded protein is CASSPGLDPDTQYF. Using reference TRBV5-5 and TRBJ2-3 for the parts outside the CDR3, the full variable domain is DAGVTQSPTHLIKTRGQQVTLRCSPISGHKSVSWYQQVLGQGPQFIFQYYEKEERGRGNFPDRFSARQFPNYSSELNVNALLLGDSALYLCASSPGLDPDTQYFGPGTRLTVL.

This clonotype was recorded a few times. This sequence joins TRBV6-2 or TRBV6-3 and TRBJ2-4, with D unclear. The germline CDR1 and CDR2 sequences are MNHEY and SVGEGT. V was cut by 0 bases and J by 0 bases, with 9 bases left in between. The CDR3 sequence is 16 residues long. This CDR3 is CASSYSGSGAKNIQYF. The CDR3 DNA is TGTGCCAGCAGTTACTCGGGTTCAGGAGCCAAAAACATTCAGTACTTC.

The rearrangement uses TRBV7-9 and TRBJ2-7, with D hard to call. The CDR3 is 12 amino acids. Germline lookup yields CDR1 SEHNR and CDR2 FQNEAQ (reference sequence). V lost 5 bases and J lost 7, with 12 bases in between. The CDR3 nucleotides are TGTGCCAGCAGCCTCGGCCCGCGTGAGCAGTACTTC. Its translation: CASSLGPREQYF.

This clonotype showed up many times. The chain recombines TRBV12-3 or TRBV12-4 with TRBJ1-1; no clear D. The V and J ends lost 6 bases and 1 base respectively, with 12 bases between them. CDR3 length: 14 amino acids. The CDR3, as DNA: TGTGCCAGCAGCCTCGGGCTGAGGAACACTGAAGCTTTCTTT. The encoded protein is CASSLGLRNTEAFF.

The V gene is TRBV5-8, the J gene TRBJ2-1; D is ambiguous. Trimming shortened V by 0 bases and J by 6 bases, and 19 bases separated the two germline ends. Germline V gene lookup returns CDR1 SGHTS and CDR2 YDEGEE. The CDR3 is 17 amino acids. The CDR3 loop is CASSLVVGIGYVNEQFF. The CDR3, as DNA: TGTGCCAGCAGCTTGGTGGTGGGGATCGGGTACGTCAATGAGCAGTTCTTC.

This clonotype was seen only a few times. The rearrangement links TRBV7-9 to TRBJ2-7; D is tentatively TRBD1 or TRBD2 (6 bases each). Trimming cost V 1 base and J 0 bases, with 7 bases left between them. The CDR3 has 14 amino acids. In germline, CDR1 is SEHNR, CDR2 FQNEAQ (reference sequence). The CDR3 nucleotides read TGTGCCAGCAGCTTAGAGGGGGGCTCCTACGAGCAGTACTTC. Translation gives CASSLEGGSYEQYF.

The chain uses TRBV13 and TRBJ2-3, with 9 bases aligning to TRBD1. This CDR3 contains 16 residues. Germline lookup yields CDR1 PRHDT and CDR2 FYEKMQ (reference sequence). Trimming took 5 bases from V and 3 from J; bases not matched to a gene: 9. CDR3 nucleotides: TGTGCCAGCAGCCCGTGGACAGGGGCGGAAACAGATACGCAGTATTTT. Translation gives CASSPWTGAETDTQYF.